The present TCR beta chain was sequenced within a study of blood T cell repertoires in COVID-19. About the study: Material from acute and convalescent COVID-19 was sourced from the United States, Italy and Spain. T cells, B-cell-depleted T cells, or PBMCs provided the cDNA or gDNA that served as material.

Measured with immunoSEQ multiplex PCR; TCRdb has only the in-frame clones, and not every one. This table has approximately 220,000 clones, approximately 86% appearing once. Germline CDR1 reads SGDLS; CDR2 reads YYNGEE. The CDR3 consists of 14 residues. V lost 3 bases, J lost 2 bases, and 1 base stayed unmatched. This sequence was found in a man in his forties with acute or convalescent COVID-19. Material: peripheral blood. The V and J genes are TRBV9 and TRBJ2-1; 8 bases line up with TRBD1. CDR3 sequence: CASSEGQAYNEQFF. The CDR3 DNA reads as TGTGCCAGCAGCGAGGGACAGGCCTACAATGAGCAGTTCTTC. Together with reference TRBV9 and TRBJ2-1, the CDR3 gives the full variable domain: DSGVTQTPKHLITATGQRVTLRCSPRSGDLSVYWYQQSLDQGLQFLIQYYNGEERAKGNILERFSAQQFPDLHSELNLSSLELGDSALYFCASSEGQAYNEQFFGPGTRLTVL.